The 27 T cell receptor beta chains reported below all come from one sample, sequenced in a study of Ad26.COV2.S vaccination and SARS-CoV-2 variants. Produced via immunoSEQ multiplex PCR; TCRdb's table is partial and in-frame only. The sample consists of over 300,000 clones, around 82% of them appearing once. Treatment given: 15 to 20 received Ad26.COV2.S at low or high dose, single or two shots; 5 received placebo; per-sample allocation not given. Sampling occurred on day 63 after the first vaccine or placebo injection. This material consisted of peripheral blood, taken in a trial of Ad26.COV2.S vaccine versus placebo. These receptors all come from a person aged 18 to 65 who received the Ad26.COV2.S COVID-19 vaccine or a placebo.

The chain uses TRBV27 and TRBJ2-7; D is unresolved. CDR3 length: 13 amino acids. The V end lost 0 bases, the J end lost 2 bases, and 5 bases lay between the germline ends. CDR1 is MNHEY, CDR2 SMNVEV, per germline (reference sequence). This chain's CDR3 is CASSLSLTYEQYF. The DNA of the CDR3 is TGTGCCAGCAGTTTATCGCTTACCTACGAGCAGTACTTC.

This clone has a handful of counts. The rearrangement links TRBV7-6 to TRBJ2-7; 11 nucleotides line up with TRBD2. With V trimmed by 4 bases and J by 7 bases, 15 bases remained unmatched. This CDR3 spans 17 amino acids. CDR1 is SGHVS and CDR2 is FNYEAQ in the germline V gene. The CDR3 bases are TGTGCCAGCAGCTCGCTAAGCCCTTCTAGCGGGAGGCAAGAGCAGTACTTC. Translation gives CASSSLSPSSGRQEQYF.

The rearrangement uses TRBV10-3 and TRBJ1-2; 7 bases fit TRBD1. Germline V gene lookup returns CDR1 ENHRY and CDR2 SYGVKD. V was clipped by 5 bases and J by 8 bases; unmatched bases: 11. This CDR3 contains 14 residues. The CDR3 DNA sequence: TGTGCCATCAGTCAACCCGGGACAGCGGACGGCTACACCTTC. Its translation: CAISQPGTADGYTF.

The genes are TRBV6-6 and TRBJ2-5; 7 nucleotides agree with TRBD1. The CDR3 has 13 residues. The J segment lost 1 base and the V segment lost 4 bases, leaving 0 bases of the junction unmatched. Germline loops: CDR1 MNHNY, CDR2 SVGAGI (reference sequence). The CDR3 sequence: CASSWTGQETQYF. CDR3 in DNA: TGTGCCAGCAGTTGGACAGGCCAAGAGACCCAGTACTTC.

The chain employs TRBV6-5 and TRBJ2-2; D is uncertain. This CDR3 is built from 15 residues. The germline V gene encodes CDR1 MNHEY and CDR2 SVGAGI. V lost 0 bases, J lost 0 bases, and 5 bases lay in between. CDR3 DNA: TGTGCCAGCAGTTACTCCTCAGCGAACACCGGGGAGCTGTTTTTT. Translating it yields CASSYSSANTGELFF.

This clone was detected a few times. This chain uses TRBV7-9 with TRBJ1-1; TRBD1 matches at 7 bases. The germline CDR1 and CDR2 sequences are SEHNR and FQNEAQ (reference sequence). V trimming: 4 bases; J trimming: 10 bases; junction bases outside the gene matches: 9. The CDR3 extends over 13 amino acids. Here the CDR3 reads CASSSSTAGGAFF. The CDR3 DNA follows: TGTGCCAGCAGCTCGAGCACAGCAGGGGGAGCTTTCTTT. Looking up the rest from reference TRBV7-9 and TRBJ1-1 gives the full variable domain: DTGVSQNPRHKITKRGQNVTFRCDPISEHNRLYWYRQTLGQGPEFLTYFQNEAQLEKSRLLSDRFSAERPKGSFSTLEIQRTEQGDSAMYLCASSSSTAGGAFFGQGTRLTVV.

This clone has just one count. The chain has TRBV7-8 and TRBJ1-1; D call uncertain. This CDR3 is built from 12 residues. V was clipped by 5 bases and J by 5 bases, with 9 bases between them. Germline V gives CDR1 SGHVS, CDR2 FQNEAQ. CDR3 DNA: TGTGCCAGCAGCCTGGATCGGACTGAAGCTTTCTTT. Encoded protein: CASSLDRTEAFF.

This sequence joins TRBV5-1 and TRBJ2-7; D not certain. This CDR3 contains 14 residues. Germline CDR1 and CDR2: SGHRS and YFSETQ. V was pared by 2 bases and J by 0 bases, with 9 bases between. CDR3 nucleotide sequence: TGCGCCAGCAGCTTAGGGTCGGCCTCCTACGAGCAGTACTTC. Its protein product is CASSLGSASYEQYF. Variable domain in full (rest from reference TRBV5-1 and TRBJ2-7): KAGVTQTPRYLIKTRGQQVTLSCSPISGHRSVSWYQQTPGQGLQFLFEYFSETQRNKGNFPGRFSGRQFSNSRSEMNVSTLELGDSALYLCASSLGSASYEQYFGPGTRLTVT.

This clone was seen just once. V and J are TRBV5-1 and TRBJ1-4; a weak D match, TRBD1 (5 bases). The germline CDR1 and CDR2 sequences are SGHRS and YFSETQ. V lost 0 bases to trimming and J lost 7 bases, with 10 bases between them. The CDR3 consists of 14 residues. CDR3 protein: CASSLESGGEKLFF. In DNA form, the CDR3 reads TGCGCCAGCAGCTTGGAGAGCGGGGGTGAAAAACTGTTTTTT. Combining the CDR3 with reference TRBV5-1 and TRBJ1-4 gives the whole variable domain KAGVTQTPRYLIKTRGQQVTLSCSPISGHRSVSWYQQTPGQGLQFLFEYFSETQRNKGNFPGRFSGRQFSNSRSEMNVSTLELGDSALYLCASSLESGGEKLFFGSGTQLSVL.

This chain uses TRBV11-2 with TRBJ2-2; D gene ambiguous. Trimming cost V 5 bases and J 7 bases, with 8 bases left between them. Germline V gene lookup returns CDR1 SGHAT and CDR2 FQNNGV. The CDR3 totals 12 residues. CDR3 bases: TGTGCCAGCAGCCAGGATGGCGGGGAGCTGTTTTTT. This encodes CASSQDGGELFF.

This clone has a single count. CDR3 region: CASRRSGGVSYNEQFF. As DNA, the CDR3 is TGTGCCAGTAGACGGAGCGGGGGAGTCTCCTACAATGAGCAGTTCTTC. The chain recombines TRBV19 with TRBJ2-1, with 8 bases aligning to TRBD2. Trimming removed 6 bases from V and 0 bases from J; junction bases left unmatched: 7. The CDR3 consists of 16 residues. The germline CDR1 and CDR2 sequences are LNHDA and SQIVND (reference sequence).

This chain joins TRBV6-5 and TRBJ2-7; tentatively, D is TRBD1 (5 bases). The V gene lost 0 bases and the J gene lost 3 bases, with 12 bases spanning the gap. Germline CDR1 and CDR2: MNHEY and SVGAGI. CDR3 length equals 15 residues. CDR3 sequence: CASSYSGQARYEQYF. The CDR3 DNA is TGTGCCAGCAGTTACTCGGGGCAGGCTCGCTACGAGCAGTACTTC.

The chain is built from TRBV15 and TRBJ1-5; 7 bases fit TRBD1. V lost 1 base to trimming and J lost 6 bases; unmatched junction nucleotides: 6. CDR1 is LNHNV and CDR2 is YYDKDF in the germline V gene (reference sequence). This CDR3 is 15 amino acids long. The CDR3 coding sequence is TGTGCCACCAGCAGAGTCTTAGGGGGCGGTCAGCCCCAGCATTTT. This codes for CATSRVLGGGQPQHF.

This chain joins TRBV7-2 and TRBJ2-7, with 8 nucleotides matching TRBD1. V gave up 5 bases and J gave up 4 bases; unmatched junction bases: 10. The CDR3 is 15 amino acids. Germline CDR1 SGHTA, CDR2 FQGNSA. The CDR3: CASSVRDRSFYEQYF. The DNA for the CDR3 is TGTGCCAGCAGCGTACGGGACAGGAGTTTTTACGAGCAGTACTTC.

CDR3 bases: TGTGCCAGCAGCGCCGGGACTAGCGGGGAGACGCAGTATTTT. Amino acid sequence: CASSAGTSGETQYF. This chain connects TRBV9 to TRBJ2-3; 13 nucleotides align to TRBD2. Trimming took 3 bases from V and 9 from J; bases not matched to a gene: 4. Looked up from germline, CDR1 is SGDLS and CDR2 is YYNGEE. This CDR3 contains 14 residues.

The J gene is TRBJ1-1, the V gene TRBV4-1; D call uncertain. Germline-derived CDR1 and CDR2 are MGHRA and YSYEKL. The V end was cut by 4 bases, the J end by 2 bases, with 5 bases between. The CDR3 loop spans 12 amino acids. The CDR3 bases are TGCGCCAGCAGCCCTCACAACACTGAAGCTTTCTTT. Its protein product is CASSPHNTEAFF.

The CDR3 DNA reads as TGTGCCAGCAGCTTGGGGTACGGAGATACGCAGTATTTT. This translates into CASSLGYGDTQYF. This rearrangement joins TRBV5-4 to TRBJ2-3; D gene unclear. The CDR3 consists of 13 residues. Germline V gives CDR1 SGHNT, CDR2 YYREEE (reference sequence). The germline V and J ends were trimmed by 0 bases and 5 bases, with 7 bases remaining between them.

This rearrangement joins TRBV30 to TRBJ1-1; the D gene is possibly TRBD1 (6 bases). Trimming left V 4 bases short and J 4 bases short, with 16 bases between. This CDR3 comprises 14 residues. In germline, CDR1 is GTSNPN, CDR2 SVGIG (reference sequence). DNA of the CDR3: TGTGCCTGGACCTTGGGGGGGCTGAGCACTGAAGCTTTCTTT. It codes for CAWTLGGLSTEAFF.

The genes are TRBV3-1 (or the pseudogene TRBV3-2) and TRBJ1-5, with D possibly TRBD1 on 5 matching bases. The CDR3 has 15 residues. CDR1 and CDR2 (germline): LGHDT, YNNKEL (reference sequence). Trimming shortened V by 4 bases and J by 0 bases, and 10 bases separated the two germline ends. This chain's CDR3 is CASSPRQGSNQPQHF. CDR3 nucleotide sequence: TGTGCCAGCAGCCCCCGGCAGGGTAGCAATCAGCCCCAGCATTTT.

The chain combines TRBV19 with TRBJ1-2, with D perhaps TRBD1 (6 bases). The CDR3 is 12 amino acids. V shed 8 bases and J shed 7 bases, with 14 bases lying between them. Looked up from germline, CDR1 is LNHDA and CDR2 is SQIVND (reference sequence). CDR3 in DNA: TGTGCCAGTGCTCAGGGGATTGGTGGCTACACCTTC. Translation gives CASAQGIGGYTF.

V usage is TRBV2 and J usage is TRBJ1-6; D ambiguous. Germline V gene lookup returns CDR1 SNHLY and CDR2 FYNNEI. V lost 8 bases and J 6 bases, leaving 8 bases between the germline ends. The CDR3 sequence is 12 residues long. The CDR3 DNA is TGTGCCAGCTGTAGGGCTAATTCACCCCTCCACTTT. Its protein product is CASCRANSPLHF.

The chain recombines TRBV7-6 with TRBJ2-5; TRBD2 agrees at 9 bases. The germline gives CDR1 SGHVS, CDR2 FNYEAQ. The CDR3 has 14 amino acids. Germline trimming cut 5 bases from V and 5 bases from J; bases unmatched to any gene: 6. CDR3 sequence: CASSPASGGETQYF. The CDR3 nucleotides are TGTGCCAGCAGCCCCGCCAGCGGGGGGGAGACCCAGTACTTC.

The J gene is TRBJ1-5, the V gene TRBV23-1, with D possibly being TRBD1 (5 bases). TRBV23-1 counts as an open reading frame of uncertain function. With 7 bases removed from V and 4 bases from J, the gap between germline ends came to 23 bases. The CDR3 runs 17 residues. The DNA for the CDR3 is TGCGCCAGCAACTCGCTGGGGGGAGTGAGTGGAAATCAGCCCCAGCATTTT. Protein product: CASNSLGGVSGNQPQHF.

This clone was detected only once. This chain uses TRBV5-1 with TRBJ2-3; D might be TRBD1 (5 bases). This CDR3 spans 16 amino acids. CDR1 is SGHRS, CDR2 YFSETQ, per germline. V lost 7 bases and J lost 1, with 19 bases in between. For the CDR3, the DNA is TGCGCCAGCGCCCCTCAGGGCGGCTATGGCACAGATACGCAGTATTTT. It translates to CASAPQGGYGTDTQYF.

The chain couples TRBV25-1 to TRBJ1-6; D may be TRBD1 (5 bases). CDR3 length equals 13 residues. Germline V lookup: CDR1 MGHDK, CDR2 SYGVNS. V shed 7 bases and J shed 7 bases, with 11 bases lying between them. The CDR3 region is CASNRGDNSPLHF. CDR3 bases: TGTGCCAGCAATCGGGGGGACAATTCACCCCTCCACTTT. Combining the CDR3 with reference TRBV25-1 and TRBJ1-6 gives the whole variable domain EADIYQTPRYLVIGTGKKITLECSQTMGHDKMYWYQQDPGMELHLIHYSYGVNSTEKGDLSSESTVSRIRTEHFPLTLESARPSHTSQYLCASNRGDNSPLHFGNGTRLTVT.

The gene calls are TRBV6-5 and TRBJ1-1, with 9 nucleotides matching TRBD1. CDR3 size: 14 residues. Trimming removed 0 bases from V and 9 bases from J; junction bases left unmatched: 5. Per germline, CDR1 MNHEY and CDR2 SVGAGI. CDR3 loop: CASSYSRGTGQAFF. CDR3 nucleotide sequence: TGTGCCAGCAGTTACTCGAGGGGGACAGGGCAAGCTTTCTTT.

This clone was seen more than once but under ten times. The sample carries other DNA sequences with the same CDR3. The chain links TRBV12-3 or TRBV12-4 to TRBJ1-1; possible D gene TRBD1, 5 bases. Trimming cost V 3 bases and J 5 bases, with 7 bases left between them. The CDR3 sequence is 12 residues long. The CDR3 here is CASSFRGTEAFF. The CDR3, as DNA: TGTGCCAGCAGTTTTAGGGGTACTGAAGCTTTCTTT.